This is a list of T cell receptor beta chains from one sample in a study of T cell responses to AZD1222 COVID-19 vaccine. Clones were sequenced by immunoSEQ multiplex PCR, and TCRdb holds only the in-frame ones, with some missing. Of about 170,000 clones in the sample, roughly 89% were seen once. The sample in question was peripheral blood, obtained 28 days after the second AZD1222 dose. The receptors come from an adult who received the AZD1222 COVID-19 vaccine. Both conserved end residues are part of each CDR3. The D gene is left open where the match is weak. Part of the rows lack a size; the others show once, few, many or a class for expanded clones.

TRBV4-1	-	-	TRBJ2-7	CASSQGAGGPLSYEQYF	TGCGCCAGCAGCCAAGGAGCCGGCGGGCCTCTCTCCTACGAGCAGTACTTC
TRBV6-2/TRBV6-3	TRBD2	-	TRBJ2-1	CASSRIAGDNEQFF	TGTGCCAGCAGCAGGATAGCGGGGGACAATGAGCAGTTCTTC
TRBV5-6	-	-	TRBJ2-3	CASSLPSADTQYF	TGTGCCAGCAGCTTGCCCAGTGCAGATACGCAGTATTTT
TRBV3-1/TRBV3-2	-	-	TRBJ1-3	CASSQASSSGNTIYF	TGTGCCAGCAGCCAAGCGTCGAGCTCTGGAAACACCATATATTTT
TRBV7-9	-	-	TRBJ2-5	CASSLAWVQETQYF	TGTGCCAGCAGCTTAGCGTGGGTGCAAGAGACCCAGTACTTC
TRBV10-3	-	once	TRBJ1-4	CAISARDEKLFF	TGTGCCATCAGTGCCAGGGACGAAAAACTGTTTTTT
TRBV9	-	-	TRBJ1-2	CASSARTADFRGGYTF	TGTGCCAGCAGCGCAAGGACAGCCGATTTCCGGGGTGGCTACACCTTC
TRBV5-1	-	-	TRBJ1-6	CASSFQGGNSPLHF	TGCGCCAGCAGCTTCCAGGGCGGTAATTCACCCCTCCACTTT
TRBV5-1	-	few	TRBJ1-1	CASSLGPNTEAFF	TGCGCCAGCAGCTTGGGACCGAACACTGAAGCTTTCTTT
TRBV21-1	-	-	TRBJ1-1	CALHTVPRDQTEAFF	TGTGCCCTACACACGGTACCCAGGGATCAAACTGAAGCTTTCTTT
TRBV7-5	-	-	TRBJ1-4	CARSKQGGIATNEKLFF	TGTGCCAGAAGCAAGCAGGGGGGGATTGCAACTAATGAAAAACTGTTTTTT
TRBV3-1/TRBV3-2	TRBD2	-	TRBJ2-3	CASSGGLAGKLSHTQYF	TGTGCCAGCAGCGGCGGACTAGCGGGGAAGCTCTCGCATACGCAGTATTTT
TRBV4-1	-	-	TRBJ1-4	CASSQLHGAYEKLFF	TGCGCCAGCAGCCAGTTGCACGGGGCATATGAAAAACTGTTTTTT
TRBV6-5	-	few	TRBJ1-4	CASRRIHRENEKLFF	TGTGCCAGCAGGAGAATCCATCGCGAAAATGAAAAACTGTTTTTT
TRBV7-9	TRBD1	-	TRBJ2-7	CASSTQGPRYEQYF	TGTGCCAGCAGCACACAGGGGCCTAGGTACGAGCAGTACTTC
TRBV3-1/TRBV3-2	-	-	TRBJ1-6	CASSQEAGTNSPLHF	TGTGCCAGCAGCCAAGAAGCAGGGACGAATTCACCCCTCCACTTT
TRBV7-2	-	few	TRBJ1-5	CASSLAFGNQPQHF	TGTGCCAGCAGCTTAGCGTTCGGCAATCAGCCCCAGCATTTT
TRBV5-1	TRBD1	-	TRBJ1-3	CASSPGDRTGNTIYF	TGCGCCAGCAGCCCAGGGGACAGGACTGGAAACACCATATATTTT
TRBV7-8	-	-	TRBJ1-5	CASSLNQMNQPQHF	TGTGCCAGCAGCTTAAACCAGATGAATCAGCCCCAGCATTTT
TRBV6-5	-	once	TRBJ2-3	CASTKSARADTQYF	TGTGCCAGCACTAAGTCGGCGCGGGCAGATACGCAGTATTTT
TRBV27	-	-	TRBJ1-5	CASSLVGYQPQHF	TGTGCCAGCAGTTTAGTGGGGTATCAGCCCCAGCATTTT
TRBV19	TRBD2	-	TRBJ2-7	CASRSYRLAGALSVFYEQYF	TGTGCCAGTAGATCTTACCGACTAGCGGGGGCCCTCTCTGTGTTCTACGAGCAGTACTTC
TRBV11-2	-	-	TRBJ1-1	CASSLEGFEVAFF	TGTGCCAGCAGCCTGGAGGGCTTCGAGGTGGCTTTCTTT
TRBV20-1	-	-	TRBJ1-1	CSAARYEAFF	TGCAGTGCCGCACGGTATGAAGCTTTCTTT
TRBV7-9	-	-	TRBJ1-2	CASSLAREQGYTF	TGTGCCAGCAGCTTAGCTCGGGAACAGGGCTACACCTTC
TRBV11-2	-	once	TRBJ1-1	CASSLATGAEAFF	TGTGCCAGCAGCTTAGCTACCGGGGCTGAAGCTTTCTTT
TRBV11-1	-	-	TRBJ1-6	CASSLMDFNSPLHF	TGTGCCAGCAGCTTAATGGACTTTAATTCACCCCTCCACTTT
TRBV4-2	TRBD1	-	TRBJ1-2	CASSRPEWPGTGLGSNYGYTF	TGTGCCAGCAGCCGGCCCGAATGGCCCGGGACAGGGCTAGGGTCTAACTATGGCTACACCTTC
TRBV28	TRBD1	-	TRBJ2-7	CASRQTDRAYEQYF	TGTGCCAGCAGGCAAACGGACAGGGCCTACGAGCAGTACTTC
TRBV18	-	-	TRBJ1-5	CASSPVYSNQPQHF	TGTGCCAGCTCACCGGTGTATAGCAATCAGCCCCAGCATTTT
TRBV2	-	-	TRBJ1-1	CASSGSPGPAEAFF	TGTGCCAGCAGTGGAAGTCCGGGGCCCGCTGAAGCTTTCTTT
TRBV29-1	-	once	TRBJ2-3	CSVPQISTDTQYF	TGCAGCGTTCCACAGATTAGCACAGATACGCAGTATTTT
TRBV6-2/TRBV6-3	-	-	TRBJ1-6	CASSPTRGGNSPLHF	TGTGCCAGCAGCCCTACAAGAGGAGGCAATTCACCCCTCCACTTT
TRBV6-5	-	-	TRBJ1-2	CANSQGAAYGYTF	TGTGCCAACTCGCAAGGGGCGGCATATGGCTACACCTTC
TRBV7-8	TRBD2	-	TRBJ2-3	CASSLVERGYPQRFTDTQYF	TGTGCCAGCAGCTTAGTTGAGCGGGGGTACCCACAGCGGTTCACAGATACGCAGTATTTT
TRBV7-8	TRBD1	-	TRBJ1-1	CASSSPGTGGMNTEAFF	TGTGCCAGCAGCTCTCCCGGGACAGGAGGGATGAACACTGAAGCTTTCTTT
TRBV19	TRBD1	once	TRBJ1-3	CASSGQGRGNTIYF	TGTGCCAGTTCCGGACAGGGGCGAGGAAACACCATATATTTT
TRBV2	-	-	TRBJ1-5	CASRLVGNSNQPQHF	TGTGCCAGCAGGTTAGTGGGGAATAGCAATCAGCCCCAGCATTTT